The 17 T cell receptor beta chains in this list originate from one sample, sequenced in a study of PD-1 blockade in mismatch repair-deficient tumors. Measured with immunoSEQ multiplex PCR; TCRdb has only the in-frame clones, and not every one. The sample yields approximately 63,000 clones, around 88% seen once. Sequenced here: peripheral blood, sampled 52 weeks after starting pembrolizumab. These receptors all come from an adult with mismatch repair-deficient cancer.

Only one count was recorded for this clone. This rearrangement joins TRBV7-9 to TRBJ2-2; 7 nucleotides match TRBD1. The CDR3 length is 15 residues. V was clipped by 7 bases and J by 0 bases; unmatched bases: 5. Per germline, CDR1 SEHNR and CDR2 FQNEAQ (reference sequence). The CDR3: CASITGTANTGELFF. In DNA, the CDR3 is TGTGCCAGCATTACCGGGACAGCGAACACCGGGGAGCTGTTTTTT.

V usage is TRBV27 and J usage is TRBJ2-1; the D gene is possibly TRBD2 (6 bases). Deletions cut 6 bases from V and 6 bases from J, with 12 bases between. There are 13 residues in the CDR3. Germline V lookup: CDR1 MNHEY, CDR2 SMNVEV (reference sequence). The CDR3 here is CASRSGTFNEQFF. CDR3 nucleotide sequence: TGTGCCAGCAGGTCCGGGACTTTCAATGAGCAGTTCTTC.

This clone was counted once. The CDR3 region is CASRSRGAGTEAFF. CDR3 coding DNA: TGTGCCAGCAGAAGCCGGGGGGCTGGGACTGAAGCTTTCTTT. The chain is built from TRBV28 and TRBJ1-1, with a weak D call TRBD1 (6 bases). Trimming shortened V by 6 bases and J by 5 bases, and 16 bases separated the two germline ends. The CDR3 length is 14 residues. CDR1 is MDHEN and CDR2 is SYDVKM in the germline V gene.

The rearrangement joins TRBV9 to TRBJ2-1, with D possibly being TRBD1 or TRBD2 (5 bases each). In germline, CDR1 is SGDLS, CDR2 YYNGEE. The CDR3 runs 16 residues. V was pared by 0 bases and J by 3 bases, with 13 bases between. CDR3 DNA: TGTGCCAGCAGCGTAGGCGGAACAGGAGGCTACAATGAGCAGTTCTTC. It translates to CASSVGGTGGYNEQFF.

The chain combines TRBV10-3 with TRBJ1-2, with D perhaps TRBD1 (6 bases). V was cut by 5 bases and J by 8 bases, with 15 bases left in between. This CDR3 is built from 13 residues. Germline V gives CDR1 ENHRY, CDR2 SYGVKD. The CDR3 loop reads CAISSDRPRGYTF. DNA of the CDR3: TGTGCCATCAGTTCTGACAGGCCCCGCGGCTACACCTTC.

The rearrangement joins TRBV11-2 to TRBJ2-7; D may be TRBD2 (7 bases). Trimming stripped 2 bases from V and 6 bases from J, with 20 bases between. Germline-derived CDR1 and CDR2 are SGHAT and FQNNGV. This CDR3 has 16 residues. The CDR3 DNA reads TGTGCCAGCAGCTTAAATCGGAGGGGGGGTATGGCCGAGCAGTACTTC. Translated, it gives CASSLNRRGGMAEQYF.

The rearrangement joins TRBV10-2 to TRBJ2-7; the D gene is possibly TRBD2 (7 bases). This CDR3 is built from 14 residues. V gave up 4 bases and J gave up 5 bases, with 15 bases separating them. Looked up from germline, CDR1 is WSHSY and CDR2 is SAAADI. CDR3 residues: CASSARGAGNEQYF. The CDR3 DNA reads TGCGCCAGCAGTGCACGGGGGGCTGGGAACGAGCAGTACTTC.

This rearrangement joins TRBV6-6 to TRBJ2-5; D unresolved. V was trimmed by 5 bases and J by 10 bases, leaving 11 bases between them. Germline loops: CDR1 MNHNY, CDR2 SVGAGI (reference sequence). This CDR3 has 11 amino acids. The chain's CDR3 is CASSHRSYQYF. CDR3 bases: TGTGCCAGCAGTCACCGGAGCTACCAGTACTTC.

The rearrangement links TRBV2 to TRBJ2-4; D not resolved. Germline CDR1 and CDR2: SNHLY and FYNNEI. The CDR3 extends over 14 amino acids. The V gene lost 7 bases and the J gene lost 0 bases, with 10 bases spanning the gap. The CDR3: CASIERLAKNIQYF. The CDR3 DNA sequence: TGTGCCAGCATCGAACGCCTAGCCAAAAACATTCAGTACTTC.

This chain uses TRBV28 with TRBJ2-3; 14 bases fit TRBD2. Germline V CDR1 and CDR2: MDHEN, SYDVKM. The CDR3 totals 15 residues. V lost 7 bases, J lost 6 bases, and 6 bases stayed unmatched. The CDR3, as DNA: TGTGCCAGCATAAGACTAGCGGGAGGGCCGGATACGCAGTATTTT. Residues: CASIRLAGGPDTQYF.

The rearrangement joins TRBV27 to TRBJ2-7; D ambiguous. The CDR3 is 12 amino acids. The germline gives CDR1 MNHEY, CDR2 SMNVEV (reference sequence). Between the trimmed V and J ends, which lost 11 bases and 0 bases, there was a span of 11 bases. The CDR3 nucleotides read TGTGCCGCCGGGCACCTCTCCTACGAGCAGTACTTC. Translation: CAAGHLSYEQYF.

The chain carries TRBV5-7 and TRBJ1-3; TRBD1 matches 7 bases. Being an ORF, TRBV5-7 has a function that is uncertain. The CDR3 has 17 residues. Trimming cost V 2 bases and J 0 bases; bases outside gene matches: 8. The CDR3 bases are TGTGCCAGCAGCTTACAAGGGGGCACTTACTCTGGAAACACCATATATTTT. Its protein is CASSLQGGTYSGNTIYF.

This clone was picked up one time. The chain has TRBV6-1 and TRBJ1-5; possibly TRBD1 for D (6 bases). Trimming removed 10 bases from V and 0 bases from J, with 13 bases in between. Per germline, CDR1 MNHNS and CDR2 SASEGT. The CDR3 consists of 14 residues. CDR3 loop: CATTTGYSNQPQHF. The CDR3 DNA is TGTGCCACCACAACAGGGTATAGCAATCAGCCCCAGCATTTT.

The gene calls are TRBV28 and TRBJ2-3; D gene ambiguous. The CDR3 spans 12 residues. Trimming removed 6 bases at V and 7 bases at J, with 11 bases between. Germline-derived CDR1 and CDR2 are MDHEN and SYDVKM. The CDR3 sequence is CASRTSGYTQYF. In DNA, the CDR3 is TGTGCCAGCAGGACATCGGGTTATACGCAGTATTTT.

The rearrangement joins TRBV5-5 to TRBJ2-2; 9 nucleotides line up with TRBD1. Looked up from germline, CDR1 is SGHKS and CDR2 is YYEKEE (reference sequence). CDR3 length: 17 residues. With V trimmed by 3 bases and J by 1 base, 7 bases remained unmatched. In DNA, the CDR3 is TGTGCCAGCAGCTCCTGGACAGGGGCGATGAACACCGGGGAGCTGTTTTTT. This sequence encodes CASSSWTGAMNTGELFF. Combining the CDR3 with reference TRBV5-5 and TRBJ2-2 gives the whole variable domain DAGVTQSPTHLIKTRGQQVTLRCSPISGHKSVSWYQQVLGQGPQFIFQYYEKEERGRGNFPDRFSARQFPNYSSELNVNALLLGDSALYLCASSSWTGAMNTGELFFGEGSRLTVL.

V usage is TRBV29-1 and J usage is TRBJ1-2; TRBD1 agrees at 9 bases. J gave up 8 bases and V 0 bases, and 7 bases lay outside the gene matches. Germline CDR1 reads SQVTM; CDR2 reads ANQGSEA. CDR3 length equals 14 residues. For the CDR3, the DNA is TGCAGCGTTGAAGATGGGGGACAGGGAAGAGGCTACACCTTC. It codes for CSVEDGGQGRGYTF.

In DNA form, the CDR3 reads TGTGCCAGCAGCTTAGCAGACAGCTATGGCTACACCTTC. As protein: CASSLADSYGYTF. The V and J genes are TRBV7-9 and TRBJ1-2; D may be TRBD1 (5 bases). The CDR3 extends over 13 amino acids. Trimming took 0 bases from V and 4 from J, leaving 6 bases between them. Germline V CDR1 and CDR2: SEHNR, FQNEAQ (reference sequence).